Listed below are T cell receptor beta chains from one sample, sequenced in a study of cytomegalovirus exposure and HLA in healthy donors. Repertoires were generated with immunoSEQ multiplex PCR, while TCRdb's copy carries only in-frame clones and drops some. This table has approximately 200,000 clones, 84% appearing once. Sequenced input: PBMCs. Every receptor here comes from a boy under 18 in good health and CMV-seronegative. The CDR3 runs from the conserved cysteine through the conserved F or W. The D gene is left open where the match is weak. Clone size, where shown, is once, few, many, or a class for clones that have expanded.

d_call clone_size j_call v_call cdr3_aa cdr3_nt
- - TRBJ2-3 TRBV7-9 CASSRLGGGTDTQYF TGTGCCAGCAGCCGACTAGGGGGGGGCACAGATACGCAGTATTTT
TRBD2 - TRBJ2-5 TRBV6-1 CASSDLAGDGETQYF TGTGCCAGCAGTGATCTAGCGGGAGATGGAGAGACCCAGTACTTC
TRBD1 - TRBJ1-6 TRBV14 CASSQRTGMNSPLHF TGTGCCAGCAGTCAGAGGACAGGGATGAATTCACCCCTCCACTTT
- - TRBJ1-5 TRBV5-6 CASSLQGQPQHF TGTGCCAGCAGCTTACAGGGTCAGCCCCAGCATTTT
- few TRBJ1-1 TRBV19 CASLALFGTEAFF TGTGCCAGCCTAGCTTTGTTTGGCACTGAAGCTTTCTTT
- - TRBJ1-1 TRBV21-1 CASSNLGVSRTEAFF TGTGCCAGCAGCAATCTAGGGGTTTCCCGCACTGAAGCTTTCTTT
TRBD2 - TRBJ2-1 TRBV28 CASSAPGLAGVIINEQFF TGTGCCAGCAGTGCGCCGGGACTAGCGGGAGTAATTATAAATGAGCAGTTCTTC
TRBD1 - TRBJ2-7 TRBV2 CASSPKGAGASYEQYF TGTGCCAGCAGCCCTAAGGGGGCAGGGGCGTCCTACGAGCAGTACTTC
- - TRBJ1-1 TRBV10-2 CASRLPWEGSTEAFF TGCGCCAGCAGGCTCCCATGGGAAGGGAGCACTGAAGCTTTCTTT
TRBD1 - TRBJ1-4 TRBV7-8 CASSAGTEVNEKLFF TGTGCCAGCAGCGCCGGGACAGAGGTTAATGAAAAACTGTTTTTT